Listed here are 22 T cell receptor beta chains from one sample, sequenced in a study of neoadjuvant anti-PD-1 for oral cavity cancer. Documented time point: after neoadjuvant nivolumab, at surgical resection. Measured with immunoSEQ multiplex PCR; TCRdb has only the in-frame clones, and not every one. Of just over 65,000 clones listed, around 84% are singletons. Sequencing was performed on PBMCs, taken after nivolumab (anti-PD-1) treatment. The receptor source for this set is a person aged 40 to 85 with oral cavity squamous cell carcinoma.

In this sample, this clone turned up once. The chain is built from TRBV14 and TRBJ2-7; D ambiguous. V lost 4 bases, J lost 0 bases, and 7 bases lay in between. The germline V gene encodes CDR1 SGHDN and CDR2 FVKESK. The CDR3 has 13 residues. CDR3 residues: CASSLRASYEQYF. In DNA form, the CDR3 reads TGTGCCAGCAGCCTCCGGGCCTCCTACGAGCAGTACTTC.

In this sample, this clone turned up many times. The chain links TRBV7-9 to TRBJ1-1; tentatively, D is TRBD1 (5 bases). In germline, CDR1 is SEHNR, CDR2 FQNEAQ (reference sequence). V lost 3 bases and J lost 1, with 9 bases in between. This CDR3 contains 14 residues. In DNA, the CDR3 is TGTGCCAGCAGCTTGGGGACCCCGAACACTGAAGCTTTCTTT. Protein: CASSLGTPNTEAFF.

V and J are TRBV11-2 and TRBJ1-1; TRBD1 might be the D (6 bases). This CDR3 contains 16 residues. CDR1 is SGHAT and CDR2 is FQNNGV in the germline V gene. V lost 1 base, J lost 4 bases, and 16 bases lay in between. As DNA, the CDR3 is TGTGCCAGCAGCTTAGTGGGTAAAGGGGGGACCACTGAAGCTTTCTTT. Protein sequence: CASSLVGKGGTTEAFF.

This clone has just one count. The rearrangement uses TRBV2 and TRBJ1-4, with D unclear. From germline, CDR1 is SNHLY and CDR2 FYNNEI. V lost 8 bases to trimming and J lost 0 bases, with 10 bases between them. CDR3 size: 14 residues. The CDR3 spells CASLLTATNEKLFF. For the CDR3, the DNA is TGTGCCAGCCTTTTAACAGCAACTAATGAAAAACTGTTTTTT. Looking up the rest from reference TRBV2 and TRBJ1-4 gives the full variable domain: EPEVTQTPSHQVTQMGQEVILRCVPISNHLYFYWYRQILGQKVEFLVSFYNNEISEKSEIFDDQFSVERPDGSNFTLKIRSTKLEDSAMYFCASLLTATNEKLFFGSGTQLSVL.

The rearrangement joins TRBV2 to TRBJ2-7, with a tentative D call TRBD2 (5 bases). Trimming shortened V by 4 bases and J by 3 bases, and 19 bases separated the two germline ends. CDR3 length equals 16 residues. CDR1 and CDR2 from the germline V gene are SNHLY and FYNNEI. Here the CDR3 reads CASSAWIGIKGYEQYF. CDR3 nucleotide sequence: TGTGCCAGCAGTGCCTGGATCGGGATTAAAGGCTACGAGCAGTACTTC.

The chain recombines TRBV19 with TRBJ2-3, with 11 bases aligning to TRBD2. V was pared by 4 bases and J by 5 bases, with 8 bases of the junction left unmatched. Germline assignment: CDR1 LNHDA and CDR2 SQIVND (reference sequence). This CDR3 comprises 16 residues. CDR3 residues: CASSTRLAGSRDTQYF. Here the CDR3 DNA reads TGTGCCAGTAGTACCCGACTAGCGGGATCCAGAGATACGCAGTATTTT.

The chain employs TRBV9 and TRBJ2-7, with 9 positions matching TRBD2. The CDR3 totals 16 residues. Germline values: CDR1 SGDLS, CDR2 YYNGEE. V lost 6 bases and J lost 7; bases outside the gene matches: 17. The CDR3 is CASNLGSGSKGNEQYF. CDR3 sequence (DNA): TGTGCCAGCAATTTAGGTAGCGGGAGTAAGGGTAATGAGCAGTACTTC.

This clone was recorded only once. The V gene is TRBV2, the J gene TRBJ2-3; perhaps D is TRBD1 or TRBD2 (6 bases each). Per the germline V gene, CDR1 is SNHLY and CDR2 is FYNNEI. The CDR3 length is 15 residues. The ends were cut back, 6 bases at V and 5 bases at J, with 18 bases in the middle. CDR3 sequence reads: CASSPDGGSGDTQYF. CDR3 nucleotides: TGTGCCAGCAGCCCGGACGGGGGCTCGGGAGATACGCAGTATTTT.

CDR3 in amino acids: CASSSGQLNTEAFF. CDR3 in DNA: TGTGCCAGCAGTTCGGGACAGTTGAACACTGAAGCTTTCTTT. The chain has TRBV28 and TRBJ1-1; 7 positions match TRBD1. J gave up 0 bases and V 4 bases, and 2 bases lay outside the gene matches. Germline CDR1 MDHEN, CDR2 SYDVKM. The CDR3 covers 14 residues.

This sequence joins TRBV7-8 and TRBJ2-7; D might be TRBD2 (5 bases). Germline V lookup: CDR1 SGHVS, CDR2 FQNEAQ. V lost 1 base and J lost 1, with 11 bases in between. The CDR3 contains 15 residues. In DNA form, the CDR3 reads TGTGCCAGCAGCTTAGAGGTAGCGAGTTCCTACGAGCAGTACTTC. Translation: CASSLEVASSYEQYF.

The V call is TRBV25-1, the J call TRBJ1-4; 7 bases map to TRBD1. The CDR3 extends over 15 amino acids. With 3 bases clipped from V and 4 bases from J, the junction kept 5 bases outside the gene matches. Per the germline V gene, CDR1 is MGHDK and CDR2 is SYGVNS. The DNA of the CDR3 is TGTGCCAGCAGTGAGACAGGGACCCTTAATGAAAAACTGTTTTTT. This translates into CASSETGTLNEKLFF.

The CDR3 nucleotides are TGCAGCGTTGATCTAGCGTTCAATGAGCAGTTCTTC. The encoded protein is CSVDLAFNEQFF. This chain links TRBV29-1 with TRBJ2-1, with D maybe TRBD2 (6 bases). Germline V gene data show CDR1 as SQVTM and CDR2 as ANQGSEA. The V gene lost 3 bases and the J gene lost 6 bases, with 9 bases spanning the gap. The CDR3 covers 12 residues.

The gene calls are TRBV11-3 and TRBJ2-7; a weak D match, TRBD1 (7 bases). The CDR3 spans 16 residues. In germline, CDR1 is SGHNT, CDR2 YENEEA. V dropped 2 bases and J dropped 5 bases, with 19 bases sitting between them. CDR3 DNA: TGTGCCAGCAGCTTATCGCGACAGGGAGGCCCCCACGAGCAGTACTTC. It codes for CASSLSRQGGPHEQYF.

The sample holds a few counts of this clone. This chain connects TRBV6-6 to TRBJ1-1, with a possible D match to TRBD1 (5 bases). The ends were cut back, 8 bases at V and 0 bases at J, with 10 bases in the middle. CDR1 is MNHNY and CDR2 is SVGAGI in the germline V gene (reference sequence). This CDR3 comprises 13 residues. The CDR3 nucleotides are TGTGCCAGCGCGGGGCACATGAACACTGAAGCTTTCTTT. It is translated as CASAGHMNTEAFF.

The chain couples TRBV9 to TRBJ1-4; no firm D call. Per germline, CDR1 SGDLS and CDR2 YYNGEE. Trimming pared 3 bases from V and 0 bases from J, leaving 15 bases between. This CDR3 has 17 amino acids. CDR3 in amino acids: CASSASGGLATNEKLFF. The CDR3 nucleotides are TGTGCCAGCAGCGCTTCGGGAGGCCTAGCAACTAATGAAAAACTGTTTTTT.

The chain is built from TRBV9 and TRBJ2-7; D may be TRBD1 or TRBD2 (6 bases each). Looked up from germline, CDR1 is SGDLS and CDR2 is YYNGEE. The CDR3 runs 14 residues. Trimming pared 10 bases from V and 4 bases from J, leaving 21 bases between. The CDR3 is CASSQGGNQYEQYF. In nucleotides, the CDR3 is TGTGCCTCAAGTCAAGGGGGGAACCAGTACGAGCAGTACTTC.

The chain recombines TRBV27 with TRBJ2-1; D might be TRBD2 (5 bases). This CDR3 has 13 amino acids. V dropped 5 bases and J dropped 7 bases, with 12 bases sitting between them. Germline-derived CDR1 and CDR2 are MNHEY and SMNVEV (reference sequence). This CDR3 reads CASSGRAENEQFF. Here the CDR3 DNA reads TGTGCCAGCAGTGGGCGGGCGGAGAATGAGCAGTTCTTC.

The V and J genes are TRBV19 and TRBJ2-2; the D gene is possibly TRBD2 (6 bases). There are 15 residues in the CDR3. Germline loops: CDR1 LNHDA, CDR2 SQIVND (reference sequence). The V and J ends lost 2 bases and 3 bases respectively, with 10 bases between them. CDR3 sequence reads: CASSIRRDHTGELFF. The CDR3, as DNA: TGTGCCAGTAGTATAAGGCGGGATCACACCGGGGAGCTGTTTTTT.

The chain links TRBV29-1 to TRBJ2-7; 10 bases match TRBD1. Germline loops: CDR1 SQVTM, CDR2 ANQGSEA. The trim removed 7 bases at V and 5 bases at J, leaving 8 bases unmatched. The CDR3 loop spans 13 amino acids. DNA for the CDR3: TGCAGCGCCCGCCGGACAGGGGGGAACGAGCAGTACTTC. This encodes CSARRTGGNEQYF.

This chain uses TRBV14 with TRBJ2-2; D might be TRBD1 (6 bases). V lost 3 bases and J 0 bases, leaving 8 bases between the germline ends. Germline-derived CDR1 and CDR2 are SGHDN and FVKESK. The CDR3 has 15 amino acids. In DNA, the CDR3 is TGTGCCAGCAGCCAGGGGACAACGAACACCGGGGAGCTGTTTTTT. As protein: CASSQGTTNTGELFF.

V and J are TRBV27 and TRBJ2-1; unclear D gene. The V end lost 5 bases, the J end lost 2 bases, and 10 bases lay between the germline ends. This CDR3 region has 14 residues. The germline V gene encodes CDR1 MNHEY and CDR2 SMNVEV (reference sequence). This CDR3 is CASSLKKTYNEQFF. CDR3 coding DNA: TGTGCCAGCAGTCTTAAAAAAACCTACAATGAGCAGTTCTTC.

The CDR3, as DNA: TGTGCCAGTAGTATTCCCGGGGGGGCCTACGAGCAGTACTTC. Translation: CASSIPGGAYEQYF. The V call is TRBV19, the J call TRBJ2-7; TRBD2 matches at 8 bases. Germline CDR1 is LNHDA and CDR2 is SQIVND (reference sequence). The CDR3 has 14 amino acids. The V segment lost 3 bases and the J segment 2 bases; nucleotides outside the gene matches: 3. The complete variable domain, with remaining parts taken from reference TRBV19 and TRBJ2-7, reads DGGITQSPKYLFRKEGQNVTLSCEQNLNHDAMYWYRQDPGQGLRLIYYSQIVNDFQKGDIAEGYSVSREKKESFPLTVTSAQKNPTAFYLCASSIPGGAYEQYFGPGTRLTVT.